Listed below are T cell receptor beta chains from one sample, sequenced in a study of T cell clonotyping in hematopoietic cell transplantation. Repertoires were generated with immunoSEQ multiplex PCR, while TCRdb's copy carries only in-frame clones and drops some. The sample lists about 7,000 clones, about 87% occurring once. The starting material was PBMCs, obtained 100 days after allogeneic stem cell transplant. These receptors all stem from a male patient between 45 and 60 years old who had an allogeneic stem cell transplant from a related donor, so the T cells may come from the graft donor. Some clones in this sample may be carry-over from other donors' samples. Each CDR3 is given with its conserved first and last residue. Fields, in order: V gene, D gene, clone size, J gene, CDR3 protein. A D gene is named only where the DNA matches it firmly. Not every row has a clone size; where given, it reads once, few, many or a size class.

V gene: TRBV9; D gene: .; clone size: once; J gene: TRBJ1-6; CDR3 protein: CASSVTGNSPLHF
V gene: TRBV11-2; D gene: .; clone size: .; J gene: TRBJ1-1; CDR3 protein: CASSFSANTEAFF
V gene: TRBV25-1; D gene: .; clone size: .; J gene: TRBJ1-2; CDR3 protein: CTSSELRSVFGYTF
V gene: TRBV5-8; D gene: .; clone size: .; J gene: TRBJ2-6; CDR3 protein: CASNSCHTQSRANVLTF
V gene: TRBV25-1; D gene: .; clone size: .; J gene: TRBJ1-5; CDR3 protein: CASSEWRGQPQHF
V gene: TRBV6-5; D gene: TRBD1; clone size: .; J gene: TRBJ2-5; CDR3 protein: CASRDSQETQYF
V gene: TRBV7-2; D gene: .; clone size: .; J gene: TRBJ1-2; CDR3 protein: CASRPATGAYGYTF
V gene: TRBV6-5; D gene: .; clone size: few; J gene: TRBJ2-7; CDR3 protein: CASSYSGSRFDEQYF
V gene: TRBV6-1; D gene: .; clone size: once; J gene: TRBJ1-4; CDR3 protein: CASTDRISSFF
V gene: TRBV30; D gene: TRBD1; clone size: .; J gene: TRBJ1-5; CDR3 protein: CAWRGQGAYNQPQHF
V gene: TRBV19; D gene: .; clone size: once; J gene: TRBJ1-5; CDR3 protein: CASSMFPGGGFPQHF
V gene: TRBV28; D gene: .; clone size: .; J gene: TRBJ1-5; CDR3 protein: CASRGDSNQPQHF
V gene: TRBV11-3; D gene: .; clone size: .; J gene: TRBJ2-7; CDR3 protein: CASSTPGSSYEQYF
V gene: TRBV11-2; D gene: TRBD2; clone size: .; J gene: TRBJ2-5; CDR3 protein: CASSPWGLAVIETQYF
V gene: TRBV29-1; D gene: .; clone size: .; J gene: TRBJ2-1; CDR3 protein: CSVGGGKLYNEQFF
V gene: TRBV11-2; D gene: TRBD1; clone size: .; J gene: TRBJ2-7; CDR3 protein: CASNPGQGVAYEQYF
V gene: TRBV6-5; D gene: .; clone size: .; J gene: TRBJ2-1; CDR3 protein: CASSRGHYNEQFF
V gene: TRBV7-1; D gene: .; clone size: .; J gene: TRBJ1-6; CDR3 protein: CASSLGPAYNPPLHF
V gene: TRBV5-6; D gene: TRBD2; clone size: few; J gene: TRBJ2-7; CDR3 protein: CASSSLAGGAYEQYF
V gene: TRBV4-3; D gene: .; clone size: few; J gene: TRBJ1-3; CDR3 protein: CASSPSGRISGNTIYF
V gene: TRBV30; D gene: .; clone size: .; J gene: TRBJ2-7; CDR3 protein: CAWSPDLYEQYF
V gene: TRBV4-1; D gene: TRBD1; clone size: .; J gene: TRBJ1-3; CDR3 protein: CASSQDPEGGLGNTIYF
V gene: TRBV30; D gene: .; clone size: few; J gene: TRBJ1-6; CDR3 protein: CAWSGSYNSPLHF
V gene: TRBV6-5; D gene: .; clone size: few; J gene: TRBJ1-4; CDR3 protein: CASSYSSNYNEKLFF
V gene: TRBV5-1; D gene: TRBD1; clone size: .; J gene: TRBJ1-1; CDR3 protein: CASSARKDRAAEAFF
V gene: TRBV19; D gene: .; clone size: .; J gene: TRBJ2-3; CDR3 protein: CASSTTGTDTQYF
V gene: TRBV5-1; D gene: .; clone size: .; J gene: TRBJ1-1; CDR3 protein: CASSFLGGETEAFF
V gene: TRBV4-1; D gene: TRBD1; clone size: .; J gene: TRBJ1-5; CDR3 protein: CASSHHQGGDQPQHF
V gene: TRBV30; D gene: .; clone size: .; J gene: TRBJ2-1; CDR3 protein: CAWTVSRGEQFF
V gene: TRBV15; D gene: .; clone size: once; J gene: TRBJ1-2; CDR3 protein: CATSTPDSFLYGYTF
V gene: TRBV11-2; D gene: .; clone size: .; J gene: TRBJ1-1; CDR3 protein: CASSLGSENTEAFF
V gene: TRBV20-1; D gene: .; clone size: .; J gene: TRBJ2-7; CDR3 protein: CSVWQGYEQYF
V gene: TRBV27; D gene: .; clone size: .; J gene: TRBJ2-7; CDR3 protein: CASSPARRDDSYEQYF
V gene: TRBV29-1; D gene: .; clone size: .; J gene: TRBJ1-3; CDR3 protein: CSAVDSLSGNTIYF
V gene: TRBV7-2; D gene: .; clone size: .; J gene: TRBJ1-4; CDR3 protein: CASSLDQARNEKLFF
V gene: TRBV6-6; D gene: .; clone size: once; J gene: TRBJ2-2; CDR3 protein: CASSNRDMNTGELFF
V gene: TRBV7-2; D gene: .; clone size: .; J gene: TRBJ2-5; CDR3 protein: CASSPTGDKETQYF
V gene: TRBV6-6; D gene: TRBD1; clone size: .; J gene: TRBJ1-2; CDR3 protein: CASSPTDRGRYGYTF
V gene: TRBV6-5; D gene: .; clone size: .; J gene: TRBJ1-6; CDR3 protein: CASRPPADSPLHF
V gene: TRBV28; D gene: .; clone size: .; J gene: TRBJ1-2; CDR3 protein: CASSIREPYGYTF
V gene: TRBV6-5; D gene: .; clone size: .; J gene: TRBJ1-5; CDR3 protein: CASSGGRGNQPQHF
V gene: TRBV11-2; D gene: .; clone size: .; J gene: TRBJ1-1; CDR3 protein: CASSGALGGYTEAFF
V gene: TRBV19; D gene: .; clone size: .; J gene: TRBJ1-2; CDR3 protein: CASSIRSGNYGYTF
V gene: TRBV2; D gene: .; clone size: .; J gene: TRBJ2-7; CDR3 protein: CASSEALGSYEQYF
V gene: TRBV27; D gene: TRBD2; clone size: few; J gene: TRBJ2-7; CDR3 protein: CASSGVGGGAWNEQYF